This TCR beta chain originates from a study of shared clonotypes between healthy human individuals. Study outcomes and limitations: Generation probability values for non-shared clonotypes were lower than those for clonotypes shared by all four donors.

Naive-designated CD8 cells lacked CD45RO, were positively enriched for CCR7, and omitted terminally differentiated effector memory CD45RA+ cells. The CDR3 covers 16 residues. CDR1 MDHEN and CDR2 SYDVKM come from the germline V gene. Trimming stripped 0 bases from V and 4 bases from J, with 13 bases between. A note on this clone: Antigen unknown.

Here immunoSEQ multiplex PCR was the method, and the copy in TCRdb shows in-frame clones only, minus some. Here the sample spans around 2.1 million clones, just over 90% being singletons. The specimen sequenced was naive CD8+ T cells from PBMCs. This sequence originates from a young man in good health. Some clones in this sample may be carry-over from other donors' samples. The gene calls are TRBV28 and TRBJ2-1, with TRBD2 as a possible D gene (6 bases). The CDR3 protein is CASSLWRRDAYNEQFF. The CDR3 bases are TGTGCCAGCAGTTTATGGCGGCGGGATGCGTACAATGAGCAGTTCTTC.